This entry concerns a single T cell receptor beta chain. The target antigen is unknown. The J segment lost 5 bases and the V segment lost 2 bases, leaving 6 bases of the junction unmatched. The CDR3 is 16 residues long. The germline V gene has CDR1 SGHVS and CDR2 FNYEAQ. This entry belongs to a study of cytomegalovirus exposure and HLA in healthy donors. Study-wide results and limits: TCR beta V segments were, for the most part, productive about 87% or about 30% of the time in an earlier analysis.

With 60 Vbeta and 13 Jbeta primers, the PCR was carried out. Clones were sequenced by immunoSEQ multiplex PCR, and TCRdb holds only the in-frame ones, with some missing. The sample gives 100,000 to 150,000 clones, around three quarters of which show up once; 1.2% is in the top ten. Material for sequencing was PBMCs. The chain links TRBV7-6 to TRBJ2-2; 9 bases align to TRBD1. This receptor was identified in a female donor in good health and CMV-seronegative. The CDR3 sequence: CASSLLSTGGTGELFF. CDR3 in DNA: TGTGCCAGCAGCTTACTTTCGACAGGGGGTACCGGGGAGCTGTTTTTT.